Listed below are T cell receptor beta chains from one sample, sequenced in a study of cytomegalovirus exposure and HLA in healthy donors. Measured with immunoSEQ multiplex PCR; TCRdb has only the in-frame clones, and not every one. This table holds around 98,000 clones, 79% found once. The sample taken for sequencing was PBMCs. These receptors all come from a woman aged 40 to 49 in good health and CMV-seronegative. CDR3s include the opening cysteine and the closing phenylalanine or tryptophan.

j_gene: TRBJ2-1
v_gene: TRBV5-8
CDR3aa: CASSLGQGFNEQFF

j_gene: TRBJ1-2
v_gene: TRBV30
CDR3aa: CAWSVVDRGHGYTF

j_gene: TRBJ1-5
v_gene: TRBV11-2
CDR3aa: CASSLGPHRNQPQHF

j_gene: TRBJ1-1
v_gene: TRBV7-8
CDR3aa: CAAGTNTEAFF

j_gene: TRBJ2-4
v_gene: TRBV7-9
CDR3aa: CASSKTGEAKNIQYF

j_gene: TRBJ2-7
v_gene: TRBV28
CDR3aa: CASSLSGPRYEQYF

j_gene: TRBJ2-1
v_gene: TRBV10-3
CDR3aa: CAISDSGGPGEQFF

j_gene: TRBJ2-1
v_gene: TRBV5-1
CDR3aa: CASSVTGGSYNEQFF

j_gene: TRBJ1-2
v_gene: TRBV30
CDR3aa: CAWTLRQTGAPYGYTF

j_gene: TRBJ2-5
v_gene: TRBV5-1
CDR3aa: CASGRDRQETQYF

j_gene: TRBJ2-5
v_gene: TRBV5-4
CDR3aa: CASSWGQGGAETQYF

j_gene: TRBJ1-2
v_gene: TRBV15
CDR3aa: CATSREGGGVGGYTF

j_gene: TRBJ1-5
v_gene: TRBV6-4
CDR3aa: CASSEVEGSQPQHF

j_gene: TRBJ1-1
v_gene: TRBV7-2
CDR3aa: CASSLGRVITEAFF

j_gene: TRBJ1-1
v_gene: TRBV18
CDR3aa: CASSQDRDTEAFF

j_gene: TRBJ2-5
v_gene: TRBV2
CDR3aa: CASSEEGGLGETQYF

j_gene: TRBJ1-2
v_gene: TRBV28
CDR3aa: CATIPARLDGYTF

j_gene: TRBJ2-1
v_gene: TRBV7-3
CDR3aa: CASSPTRGGAPEQFF

j_gene: TRBJ1-5
v_gene: TRBV19
CDR3aa: CASSPGERQPQHF

j_gene: TRBJ2-1
v_gene: TRBV7-9
CDR3aa: CASSLLAGGTVEQFF

j_gene: TRBJ2-1
v_gene: TRBV13
CDR3aa: CASSQTVNEQFF

j_gene: TRBJ2-6
v_gene: TRBV30
CDR3aa: CAWVGAGGSGANVLPF

j_gene: TRBJ1-4
v_gene: TRBV25-1
CDR3aa: CASRGDRGLSDEKLFF

j_gene: TRBJ1-4
v_gene: TRBV5-1
CDR3aa: CASSSRTGGDEKLFF

j_gene: TRBJ2-7
v_gene: TRBV2
CDR3aa: CASSREYSEQYF

j_gene: TRBJ2-7
v_gene: TRBV27
CDR3aa: CASGFRAYEQYF

j_gene: TRBJ2-5
v_gene: TRBV11-3
CDR3aa: CASGRGYQETQYF